The next 4 T cell receptor beta chains were all read from a single sample in a study of breast tumors, draining lymph nodes, adjacent tissues. Axillary draining lymph nodes of breast cancer patients supplied the node samples. TCRdb reprocessed the multiplex PCR reads with MiXCR, giving one entry per CDR3 protein. This sample yields under 150,000 distinct CDR3 sequences, of which around 24% are seen a single time; roughly 2.5% belongs to the top ten. Sequenced input: axillary lymph node tissue. These receptors all come from a female donor with breast cancer. Some clones in this sample may be carry-over from other donors' samples.

The sample holds many counts of this clonotype. The V and J genes are TRBV5-4 and TRBJ2-3; TRBD2 aligns across 8 bases. There are 16 residues in the CDR3. The germline CDR1 and CDR2 sequences are SGHNT and YYREEE (reference sequence). The V gene end was trimmed by 4 bases and the J gene end by 2 bases; junction bases not matched to a gene: 9. CDR3 DNA sequence: TGTGCCAGCAGCCCGGCTGGTAGCGGGACCACAGATACGCAGTATTTT. Protein product: CASSPAGSGTTDTQYF.

This clonotype was detected many times. The chain couples TRBV20-1 to TRBJ2-1; tentative D call: TRBD2 (5 bases). The germline V gene has CDR1 DFQATT and CDR2 SNEGSKA (reference sequence). The CDR3 has 11 amino acids. The ends were cut back, 3 bases at V and 10 bases at J, with 10 bases in the middle. The CDR3 here is CSARRAREQFF. The CDR3, as DNA: TGCAGTGCTAGGAGGGCCCGCGAGCAGTTCTTC.

In this sample, this clonotype turned up many times. The V gene is TRBV7-2, the J gene TRBJ1-5, with D uncertain. CDR1 and CDR2 from the germline V gene are SGHTA and FQGNSA. The CDR3 runs to 15 residues. The V and J ends lost 1 base and 0 bases respectively, with 7 bases between them. CDR3 in amino acids: CASSLGSLSNQPQHF. Here the CDR3 DNA reads TGTGCCAGCAGCTTAGGATCCCTTAGCAATCAGCCCCAGCATTTT.

The rearrangement links TRBV4-2 to TRBJ2-1; 7 bases are shared with TRBD2. Unmatched junction bases numbered 19, after V lost 3 bases and J lost 5 bases. The CDR3 has 19 amino acids. Germline V gene data show CDR1 as LGHNA and CDR2 as YNFKEQ. In DNA, the CDR3 is TGTGCCAGCAGCCACAAGGTTTTAAAAAGCGGGACCCTTCACAATGAGCAGTTCTTC. It yields the protein CASSHKVLKSGTLHNEQFF.